A single sample gave rise to the 10 T cell receptor beta chains below, sequenced in a study of T cells in Graves' hyperthyroidism and ophthalmopathy. From RNA transcripts, TCR beta CDR3 regions were amplified. An initial round of RT-PCR targeting the TCR CDR3 relied on the HTBI primer set. One entry per CDR3 protein, called by TCRdb with MiXCR from the multiplex PCR reads. The sample shows about 300,000 distinct CDR3 sequences, approximately 18% of them seen only once. The sequenced material came from blood. The receptors stem from a man aged 50 to 60 with Graves' ophthalmopathy.

This clonotype was found a few times. The chain combines TRBV7-9 with TRBJ1-5; D uncertain. Trimming cost V 4 bases and J 5 bases, with 6 bases left between them. This CDR3 is built from 12 residues. CDR1 and CDR2 from the germline V gene are SEHNR and FQNEAQ (reference sequence). CDR3 amino acids: CASSSDYQPQHF. In nucleotides, the CDR3 is TGTGCCAGCAGCTCCGATTATCAGCCCCAGCATTTT.

The V gene is TRBV29-1, the J gene TRBJ2-3; D may be TRBD1 or TRBD2 (6 bases each). This CDR3 region has 13 residues. Trimming left V 3 bases short and J 5 bases short, with 12 bases between. The germline V gene has CDR1 SQVTM and CDR2 ANQGSEA. As DNA, the CDR3 is TGCAGCGTTGATGGGGGGCAAGTAGATACGCAGTATTTT. Amino acid sequence: CSVDGGQVDTQYF.

The chain combines TRBV13 with TRBJ2-1; weak D call: TRBD2 (6 bases). The length of the CDR3 is 15 residues. Per the germline V gene, CDR1 is PRHDT and CDR2 is FYEKMQ (reference sequence). V dropped 3 bases and J dropped 6 bases, with 15 bases sitting between them. CDR3 loop: CASSLGLALSNEQFF. The CDR3 nucleotides read TGTGCCAGCAGCTTGGGCCTAGCGTTATCCAATGAGCAGTTCTTC.

This clonotype was found many times. V gene TRBV28 combines with J gene TRBJ1-2; 8 bases line up with TRBD1. V was pared by 5 bases and J by 4 bases, with 3 bases of the junction left unmatched. This CDR3 has 13 amino acids. CDR1 is MDHEN and CDR2 is SYDVKM in the germline V gene. CDR3 DNA: TGTGCCAGCAGTGTTGACAGGGGCTATGGCTACACCTTC. It specifies CASSVDRGYGYTF.

The chain joins TRBV15 to TRBJ1-5, with D possibly being TRBD1 (6 bases). The CDR3 covers 16 residues. In germline, CDR1 is LNHNV, CDR2 YYDKDF (reference sequence). V was trimmed by 0 bases and J by 4 bases, leaving 13 bases between them. CDR3 in DNA: TGTGCCACCAGCAGAGATCGGGGGCCTGGTAATCAGCCCCAGCATTTT. Residues: CATSRDRGPGNQPQHF. The variable domain in full, completed from reference TRBV15 and TRBJ1-5, reads DAMVIQNPRYQVTQFGKPVTLSCSQTLNHNVMYWYQQKSSQAPKLLFHYYDKDFNNEADTPDNFQSRRPNTSFCFLDIRSPGLGDTAMYLCATSRDRGPGNQPQHFGDGTRLSIL.

V and J are TRBV29-1 and TRBJ2-7, with 8 bases fitting TRBD2. Germline V gives CDR1 SQVTM, CDR2 ANQGSEA. This CDR3 comprises 14 residues. J gave up 4 bases and V 6 bases, and 11 bases lay outside the gene matches. The CDR3 DNA reads as TGCAGCGTGGCCCCCGGGACTAGTCGATACGAGCAGTACTTC. It translates to CSVAPGTSRYEQYF.

In this sample, this clonotype turned up once. V usage is TRBV25-1 and J usage is TRBJ2-6, with 7 bases aligning to TRBD1. The CDR3 spans 17 residues. After removal of 4 bases from V and 2 bases from J, the junction contained 8 bases not matched to a gene. CDR1 is MGHDK and CDR2 is SYGVNS in the germline V gene. Here the CDR3 reads CASSAQGVETGANVLTF. In DNA form, the CDR3 reads TGTGCCAGCAGTGCTCAGGGGGTTGAGACTGGGGCCAACGTCCTGACTTTC.

V and J are TRBV30 and TRBJ1-6, with D tentatively TRBD1 (5 bases). Trimming took off 4 bases at V and 10 bases at J, with 23 bases between the two ends. CDR1 and CDR2 from the germline V gene are GTSNPN and SVGIG (reference sequence). This CDR3 region has 16 residues. DNA for the CDR3: TGTGCCTGGACCCGAGGATTGGGGGTACTCGGATCACCCCTCCACTTT. It encodes CAWTRGLGVLGSPLHF.

At least ten counts were recorded for this clonotype. The chain links TRBV28 to TRBJ2-5; 8 bases align to TRBD1. This CDR3 is built from 15 residues. The germline gives CDR1 MDHEN, CDR2 SYDVKM. V shed 4 bases, J shed 2 bases, and the junction held 6 bases outside the gene matches. The chain's CDR3 is CASSSPTGEQETQYF. CDR3 bases: TGTGCCAGCAGTTCCCCGACAGGGGAACAAGAGACCCAGTACTTC.

This clonotype was observed at least ten times. The CDR3: CASSQDGTSYEQYF. The CDR3 bases are TGTGCCAGCAGCCAAGATGGGACTAGCTACGAGCAGTACTTC. The chain recombines TRBV3-1 with TRBJ2-7, with 8 bases fitting TRBD2. The ends lost 0 bases at V and 3 bases at J; junction bases unmatched: 1. Germline V gene sequence: CDR1 LGHDT, CDR2 YNNKEL (reference sequence). The CDR3 sequence is 14 residues long.